This is a list of T cell receptor beta chains from one sample in a study of cytomegalovirus exposure and HLA in healthy donors. The repertoire was sequenced with immunoSEQ multiplex PCR; TCRdb's copy has only in-frame clones and lacks some. Of approximately 230,000 clones listed, approximately 84% are singletons. The specimen sequenced was PBMCs. The receptors come from a man aged 18 to 30 in good health and CMV-seropositive. The CDR3 runs from the conserved cysteine through the conserved F or W. Each record gives: J gene, V gene, CDR3 length, clone size, D gene, CDR3 DNA, CDR3 protein. A D gene is named only where the DNA matches it firmly. Some rows mark clone size as missing; the rest say once, few, many or name a class of expanded clone.

>TRBJ1-5|TRBV5-8|14|NA|NA
TGTGCCAGCAGCTTCCTCAGGGGTTATCAGCCCCAGCATTTT
CASSFLRGYQPQHF
>TRBJ1-1|TRBV28|16|NA|TRBD1
TGTGCCAGCAGTTTATCTGGACAGGGGCCGAACACTGAAGCTTTCTTT
CASSLSGQGPNTEAFF
>TRBJ2-3|TRBV5-1|17|NA|TRBD2
TGCGCCAGCAGCTTTTACCCCAGCGGGGGGAGCACAGATACGCAGTATTTT
CASSFYPSGGSTDTQYF
>TRBJ1-2|TRBV28|14|NA|NA
TGTGCCAGCAGTACACAGGGAGCTAACTATGGCTACACCTTC
CASSTQGANYGYTF
>TRBJ2-3|TRBV2|16|NA|TRBD1
TGTGCCAGCAGTGATCTAGGCAGGGGGTCAGGGGATACGCAGTATTTT
CASSDLGRGSGDTQYF
>TRBJ2-3|TRBV5-1|14|NA|TRBD2
TGCGCCAGCAGCCGGACAGCGGGAGCAGATACGCAGTATTTT
CASSRTAGADTQYF
>TRBJ2-5|TRBV2|11|NA|TRBD1
TGTGCCAGCAGTGAACAGGGGGTGATCCACTTC
CASSEQGVIHF
>TRBJ1-2|TRBV6-5|16|once|NA
TGTGCCAGCAGTTCGCGACAGGTGAAGACTGTCCATGGCTACACCTTC
CASSSRQVKTVHGYTF
>TRBJ2-7|TRBV7-2|16|NA|TRBD1
TGTGCCAGCAGCTTTTCCAGTCTGGGACAGGGAGGGGAGCAGTACTTC
CASSFSSLGQGGEQYF
>TRBJ2-3|TRBV28|14|NA|NA
TGTGCCAGCAGGGAAACGGCATCCACAGATACGCAGTATTTT
CASRETASTDTQYF
>TRBJ2-6|TRBV5-1|16|NA|NA
TGCGCCAGCAGCTTGGTAGGGGACGCTGGGGCCAACGTCCTGACTTTC
CASSLVGDAGANVLTF
>TRBJ2-7|TRBV30|16|NA|NA
TGTGCCTGGAGTGTATCTTATGGCGGTCTACGGAGCGAGCAGTACTTC
CAWSVSYGGLRSEQYF
>TRBJ1-2|TRBV4-1|15|NA|NA
TGCGCCAGCAGCCAAAGACAGACCGATAACTATGGCTACACCTTC
CASSQRQTDNYGYTF
>TRBJ1-2|TRBV19|14|NA|NA
TGTGCCAGTAGTATGGGGCAGGGATCCTATGGCTACACCTTC
CASSMGQGSYGYTF
>TRBJ2-2|TRBV29-1|11|few|TRBD2
TGCAGCGGGGGAGGGACCGGGGAGCTGTTTTTT
CSGGGTGELFF
>TRBJ1-1|TRBV2|14|NA|NA
TGTGCCAGCAGGCCAATGGGGGGGAACACTGAAGCTTTCTTT
CASRPMGGNTEAFF
>TRBJ2-7|TRBV5-1|13|NA|NA
TGCGCCAGCAGCTTGGCCGCTAGGTCCGAGCAGTACTTC
CASSLAARSEQYF
>TRBJ2-1|TRBV14|16|few|NA
TGTGCCAGCAGCCAAGATCTTGTCAGGGCCTACTATGAGCAGTTCTTC
CASSQDLVRAYYEQFF
>TRBJ1-4|TRBV5-1|15|NA|NA
TGCGCCAGCAGCTCCAGGCCATCTTTGGGGGAAAAACTGTTTTTT
CASSSRPSLGEKLFF
>TRBJ2-7|TRBV19|13|NA|NA
TGTGCCAGTAGTTGGGGATTCTCCTACGAGCAGTACTTC
CASSWGFSYEQYF
>TRBJ1-2|TRBV7-9|13|medium-sized|TRBD1
TGTGCCAGCAGCTGGACAGGGGGGCATGGCTACACCTTC
CASSWTGGHGYTF
>TRBJ2-3|TRBV6-6|16|NA|TRBD2
TGTGCCAGCACCCTTACGGTAGCTAGCGGGAGGGATACGCAGTATTTT
CASTLTVASGRDTQYF
>TRBJ1-1|TRBV6-5|15|once|TRBD1
TGTGCCAGCAGCAAGGCGAACCGGGACAGGACTGAAGCTTTCTTT
CASSKANRDRTEAFF
>TRBJ1-5|TRBV20-1|11|NA|NA
TGCAGTGCTAGTAGGGGTCAGCCCCAGCATTTT
CSASRGQPQHF
>TRBJ2-7|TRBV5-1|13|NA|TRBD1
TGCGCCAGCAGCTTACGACAGGGATCCGAGCAGTACTTC
CASSLRQGSEQYF
>TRBJ1-2|TRBV6-1|15|NA|TRBD1
TGTGCCAGCAGTTCTCTCCGGACAGGTGGCTATGGCTACACCTTC
CASSSLRTGGYGYTF
>TRBJ2-7|TRBV5-6|14|few|NA
TGTGCCAGCAGCTTGGTGTCAGGGGCCTACGAGCAGTACTTC
CASSLVSGAYEQYF
>TRBJ2-2|TRBV27|15|few|TRBD1
TGTGCCAGCAGCTGGGGGGACAGGGAAACCGGGGAGCTGTTTTTT
CASSWGDRETGELFF
>TRBJ1-3|TRBV6-5|15|NA|NA
TGTGCCAGCAGTTTGCACAGCACTACGGGAAACACCATATATTTT
CASSLHSTTGNTIYF
>TRBJ1-2|TRBV7-9|12|NA|NA
TGTGCCACCTCGGCCCTTCCCTATGGCTATACCTTC
CATSALPYGYTF
>TRBJ2-1|TRBV30|11|NA|NA
NA
CAWGHGSFWVF
>TRBJ2-5|TRBV5-1|15|NA|NA
TGCGCCAGCAGCTCCTACCGGGGCTCCCAAGAGACCCAGTACTTC
CASSSYRGSQETQYF
>TRBJ2-1|TRBV5-1|16|NA|TRBD2
TGCGCCAGCAGCACGGAAGGGCTAGCGGGGTTAAATGAGCAGTTCTTC
CASSTEGLAGLNEQFF
>TRBJ2-1|TRBV4-1|16|NA|TRBD2
TGCGCCAGCAGCGCGGGGGTGTGGGGACTAGATCATGAGCAGTTCTTC
CASSAGVWGLDHEQFF
>TRBJ1-4|TRBV2|15|few|TRBD1
TGTGCCAGCAGTGTTACCGGGACAGGAGGGGGAAAACTGTTTTTT
CASSVTGTGGGKLFF
>TRBJ2-7|TRBV7-9|11|once|NA
TGTGCCAGCGGGGACTCCTACGAGCAGTACTTC
CASGDSYEQYF
>TRBJ1-2|TRBV2|12|NA|TRBD1
TGTGCCAGCAGTGGGACAGGGCTTAGCTACACCTTC
CASSGTGLSYTF